A selection of T cell receptor beta chains follows, all from one sample in a study of metastatic and nonmetastatic thyroid tumors. Through MiXCR, TCRdb re-clonotyped the PCR reads. Of fewer than 25,000 clones listed, about a quarter are singletons. Material for sequencing was blood. These TCRs come from a male donor with papillary thyroid cancer or a benign thyroid nodule (not recorded which). Some clones in this sample may be carry-over from other donors' samples. Both conserved end residues are part of each CDR3. Fields, in order: clone size, D gene, J gene, V gene, CDR3 DNA, CDR3 protein. D genes are given only for firm matches. A row's size may be missing; if present it is once, few, many or a size class.

size: NA
D: NA
J: TRBJ1-1
V: TRBV11-2
DNA: TGTGCCAGCAGCCCCAGGAAGGTCCTGGGTAGAAATACTGAAGCTTTCTTT
CDR3: CASSPRKVLGRNTEAFF

size: many
D: NA
J: TRBJ2-3
V: TRBV2
DNA: TGTGCCAGCACCTTTGTAGATACGCAGTATTTT
CDR3: CASTFVDTQYF

size: NA
D: TRBD1
J: TRBJ1-2
V: TRBV20-1
DNA: TGCAGTGCTAGACGTGCGACTACAGGGGGATATGGCTACACCTTC
CDR3: CSARRATTGGYGYTF

size: medium-sized
D: NA
J: TRBJ2-1
V: TRBV7-9
DNA: TGTGCCAGCAGCTTAGGACCTGACCCAGATCATGAGCAGTTCTTC
CDR3: CASSLGPDPDHEQFF

size: once
D: NA
J: TRBJ2-7
V: TRBV11-3
DNA: TGTGCCAGCAGCCCTGGAGTAAACTACGAGCAGTACTTC
CDR3: CASSPGVNYEQYF

size: few
D: NA
J: TRBJ1-5
V: TRBV6-1
DNA: TGTGCCAGCAGAGATCCCAATCAGCCCCAGCATTTT
CDR3: CASRDPNQPQHF

size: many
D: TRBD2
J: TRBJ2-2
V: TRBV12-3/TRBV12-4
DNA: TGTGCCAGTAGAATCCTAGCGGGAAGGAACACCGGGGAGCTGTTTTTT
CDR3: CASRILAGRNTGELFF

size: NA
D: TRBD1
J: TRBJ1-6
V: TRBV11-2
DNA: TGTGCCAGCAGCGGGGGACAGGGGATCTCACCCCTCCACTTT
CDR3: CASSGGQGISPLHF

size: many
D: NA
J: TRBJ1-5
V: TRBV20-1
DNA: TGCAGTGCTAGGACCTCGGATCAGCCCCAGCATTTT
CDR3: CSARTSDQPQHF

size: few
D: NA
J: TRBJ1-1
V: TRBV19
DNA: TGTGCCAGTACGTTAAGCCCCAGGGGCGTCACTGAAGCTTTCTTT
CDR3: CASTLSPRGVTEAFF

size: medium-sized
D: TRBD1
J: TRBJ1-5
V: TRBV6-2/TRBV6-3
DNA: TGTGCCAGCAGTTCTACGGGGTACAGGGGATATAGCAATCAGCCCCAGCATTTT
CDR3: CASSSTGYRGYSNQPQHF

size: many
D: NA
J: TRBJ2-1
V: TRBV19
DNA: TGTGCCAGTAGTCCAGGAAGGGGACACTACAATGAGCAGTTCTTC
CDR3: CASSPGRGHYNEQFF

size: NA
D: NA
J: TRBJ2-1
V: TRBV11-1
DNA: TGTGCCAGCAGCTTAGGGACGGTCGACAATGAGCAGTTCTTC
CDR3: CASSLGTVDNEQFF

size: few
D: TRBD2
J: TRBJ2-1
V: TRBV12-3/TRBV12-4
DNA: TGTGCCAGCAGCCCTACACCTAGCGGGAGAGCCGGCCATGAGCAGTTCTTC
CDR3: CASSPTPSGRAGHEQFF

size: many
D: TRBD2
J: TRBJ2-2
V: TRBV19
DNA: TGTGCCAGTAGTCCCGCCGGGGGGGCCAACACCGGGGAGCTGTTTTTT
CDR3: CASSPAGGANTGELFF

size: NA
D: NA
J: TRBJ2-3
V: TRBV2
DNA: TGTGCCAGCAGGAAATTGACAGGACCCAGCACAGATACGCAGTATTTT
CDR3: CASRKLTGPSTDTQYF

size: NA
D: NA
J: TRBJ2-7
V: TRBV5-1
DNA: TGCGCCAGCAGCTTAACTTCCGGGACCTACTCCTACGAGCAGTACTTC
CDR3: CASSLTSGTYSYEQYF

size: many
D: NA
J: TRBJ2-7
V: TRBV3-1
DNA: TGTGCCAGCAGCCAGCACCGGGACTACGAGCAGTACTTC
CDR3: CASSQHRDYEQYF

size: NA
D: TRBD1
J: TRBJ1-2
V: TRBV6-1
DNA: TGTGCCAGCAGTGAACCGGGACAGGGCGGTGGCTACACCTTC
CDR3: CASSEPGQGGGYTF

size: many
D: TRBD1
J: TRBJ2-5
V: TRBV5-8
DNA: TGTGCCAGCAGCATGGGGACAGGGGAAAAAGAGACCCAGTACTTC
CDR3: CASSMGTGEKETQYF

size: NA
D: NA
J: TRBJ2-3
V: TRBV28
DNA: TGTGCCAGCAGTCAACCCCAATTCGGAGCAGATACGCAGTATTTT
CDR3: CASSQPQFGADTQYF

size: many
D: TRBD2
J: TRBJ2-2
V: TRBV29-1
DNA: TGCAGCGTTCCCTGGGGAGGGACCACCGGGGAGCTGTTTTTT
CDR3: CSVPWGGTTGELFF

size: NA
D: TRBD1
J: TRBJ1-6
V: TRBV11-1
DNA: TGTGCCAGCAGCAAGCCCACAGGGGGCAATTCACCCCTCCACTTT
CDR3: CASSKPTGGNSPLHF

size: NA
D: NA
J: TRBJ2-7
V: TRBV4-1
DNA: TGCGCCAGCAGCCAAGCCGTCCGATCCTACGAGCAGTACTTC
CDR3: CASSQAVRSYEQYF

size: NA
D: NA
J: TRBJ1-5
V: TRBV19
DNA: TGTGCCAGTAGTACCCCACCTTCGACGGGCTATAGCAATCAGCCCCAGCATTTT
CDR3: CASSTPPSTGYSNQPQHF

size: NA
D: NA
J: TRBJ2-7
V: TRBV5-1
DNA: TGCGCCAGCAGCTTCTGCGAGCAGTACTTC
CDR3: CASSFCEQYF

size: NA
D: TRBD1
J: TRBJ1-1
V: TRBV19
DNA: TGTGCCAGTAGAAACAGGGGGGCCAACACTGAAGCTTTCTTT
CDR3: CASRNRGANTEAFF

size: medium-sized
D: TRBD1
J: TRBJ1-2
V: TRBV7-2
DNA: TGTGCCAGCAGCTCGGACAGGCCCCTCTATGGCTACACCTTC
CDR3: CASSSDRPLYGYTF

size: few
D: TRBD1
J: TRBJ2-2
V: TRBV12-3/TRBV12-4
DNA: TGTGCCAGCATTCACAGGGGATCCACCGGGGAGCTGTTTTTT
CDR3: CASIHRGSTGELFF

size: medium-sized
D: NA
J: TRBJ1-2
V: TRBV12-3/TRBV12-4
DNA: TGTGCCAGCAGTTTACAGGGTACCTCTGGTGGCTACACCTTC
CDR3: CASSLQGTSGGYTF

size: many
D: TRBD2
J: TRBJ2-1
V: TRBV14
DNA: TGTGCCAGCAGCCAATTACTAGCGGGAGGACCGCGGCAGTTCTTC
CDR3: CASSQLLAGGPRQFF

size: NA
D: NA
J: TRBJ2-3
V: TRBV27
DNA: TGTGCCAGCAGACCCGCGGGGGCCAGCACAGATACGCAGTATTTT
CDR3: CASRPAGASTDTQYF

size: NA
D: NA
J: TRBJ1-5
V: TRBV5-1
DNA: TGCGCCAGCAGCCGAGGGTTGGATCAGCCCCAGCATTTT
CDR3: CASSRGLDQPQHF

size: NA
D: TRBD1
J: TRBJ1-5
V: TRBV6-1
DNA: TGTGCCAGCAGTGACGGGACAGGCGTTTATAGCAATCAGCCCCAGCATTTT
CDR3: CASSDGTGVYSNQPQHF

size: NA
D: TRBD1
J: TRBJ2-7
V: TRBV27
DNA: TGTGCCAGCAGTTTCCAGACAGGGGAGCCCGAGCAGTACTTC
CDR3: CASSFQTGEPEQYF

size: medium-sized
D: TRBD1
J: TRBJ1-1
V: TRBV19
DNA: TGTGCCAGTAGTAGACAGGGCCGGCACACTGAAGCTTTCTTT
CDR3: CASSRQGRHTEAFF

size: NA
D: TRBD1
J: TRBJ1-1
V: TRBV12-3/TRBV12-4
DNA: TGTGCCAGCAGTTTGACAGGGGCGAACACTGAAGCTTTCTTT
CDR3: CASSLTGANTEAFF

size: few
D: NA
J: TRBJ2-7
V: TRBV28
DNA: TGTGCCAGCAGGGCCGGTTCCTACGAGCAGTACTTC
CDR3: CASRAGSYEQYF

size: NA
D: NA
J: TRBJ2-1
V: TRBV4-1
DNA: TGCGCCAGCAGCCAAGATCGAGGGATCGGGGGCCATGAGCAGTTCTTC
CDR3: CASSQDRGIGGHEQFF

size: NA
D: NA
J: TRBJ1-2
V: TRBV4-1
DNA: TGCGCCAGCAGCCAAGGAGTCAGGTGGAATGTGGCTGGCTACACCTTC
CDR3: CASSQGVRWNVAGYTF

size: medium-sized
D: NA
J: TRBJ2-7
V: TRBV9
DNA: TGTGCCAGCAGCAAAGGGGGGGGCCGATCCTACGAGCAGTACTTC
CDR3: CASSKGGGRSYEQYF

size: NA
D: NA
J: TRBJ1-6
V: TRBV6-1
DNA: TGTGCCAGCAGAATATACAGGGAGCAGTGGAATTCACCCCTCCACTTT
CDR3: CASRIYREQWNSPLHF

size: few
D: TRBD1
J: TRBJ2-2
V: TRBV6-2/TRBV6-3
DNA: TGTGCCAGCAGCCAATTAAAAGGGACAGGGGGTCCCGGGGAGCTGTTTTTT
CDR3: CASSQLKGTGGPGELFF

size: many
D: TRBD1
J: TRBJ2-5
V: TRBV27
DNA: TGTGCCAGCAGTCCGGACAGGGGAAGTAGGGGCCAGTACTTC
CDR3: CASSPDRGSRGQYF

size: many
D: NA
J: TRBJ1-1
V: TRBV3-1
DNA: TGTGCCAGCAGCCGGGACATCACTGAAGCTTTCTTT
CDR3: CASSRDITEAFF